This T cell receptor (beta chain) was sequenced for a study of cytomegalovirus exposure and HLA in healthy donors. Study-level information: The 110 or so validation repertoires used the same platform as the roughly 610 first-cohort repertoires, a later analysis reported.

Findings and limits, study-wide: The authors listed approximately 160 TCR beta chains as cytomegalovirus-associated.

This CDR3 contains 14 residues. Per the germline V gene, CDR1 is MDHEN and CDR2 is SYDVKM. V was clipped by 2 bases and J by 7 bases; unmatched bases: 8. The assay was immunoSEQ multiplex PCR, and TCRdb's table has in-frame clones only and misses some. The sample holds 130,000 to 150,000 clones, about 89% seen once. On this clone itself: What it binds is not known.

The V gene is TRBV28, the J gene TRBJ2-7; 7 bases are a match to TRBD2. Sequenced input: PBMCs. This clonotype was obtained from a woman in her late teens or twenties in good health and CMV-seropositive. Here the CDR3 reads CASSLTGSGGEQYF. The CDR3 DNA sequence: TGTGCCAGCAGTTTAACAGGCTCCGGGGGGGAGCAGTACTTC. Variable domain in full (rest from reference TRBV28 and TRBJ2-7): DVKVTQSSRYLVKRTGEKVFLECVQDMDHENMFWYRQDPGLGLRLIYFSYDVKMKEKGDIPEGYSVSREKKERFSLILESASTNQTSMYLCASSLTGSGGEQYFGPGTRLTVT.